These 29 T cell receptor beta chains originate from one sample sequenced in a study of PD-L1 blockade in urothelial cancer. Sequencing used immunoSEQ multiplex PCR; TCRdb keeps in-frame clones, though not all of them. The data contain 35,000 to 40,000 clones, 80% to 95% of them singletons. The sequencing here drew on PBMCs, taken around atezolizumab (anti-PD-L1) treatment. All receptors come from a man between 65 and 85 years old with urothelial cancer.

The chain carries TRBV5-8 and TRBJ1-4; the D is unclear. The CDR3 has 12 residues. Germline assignment: CDR1 SGHTS and CDR2 YDEGEE. V lost 4 bases, J lost 7 bases, and 8 bases lay in between. CDR3 DNA sequence: TGTGCCAGCAGCCAAGATAGTGAAAAACTGTTTTTT. Its translation is CASSQDSEKLFF.

The CDR3 here is CASSYSGPADTQYF. DNA for the CDR3: TGTGCCAGCAGTTACTCGGGCCCGGCAGATACGCAGTATTTT. V usage is TRBV6-6 and J usage is TRBJ2-3; no reliable D call. From germline, CDR1 is MNHNY and CDR2 SVGAGI (reference sequence). The CDR3 totals 14 residues. Trimming cost V 0 bases and J 4 bases, with 8 bases left between them.

The rearrangement joins TRBV7-8 to TRBJ2-7; no clear D gene. Germline CDR1 SGHVS, CDR2 FQNEAQ. V lost 2 bases to trimming and J lost 3 bases, with 14 bases between them. CDR3 length equals 15 residues. CDR3 coding DNA: TGTGCCAGCAGCTTATCCGGAGTAATGAACTACGAGCAGTACTTC. This translates into CASSLSGVMNYEQYF.

The chain carries TRBV27 and TRBJ2-5; 7 bases map to TRBD1. The germline V gene encodes CDR1 MNHEY and CDR2 SMNVEV (reference sequence). V dropped 3 bases and J dropped 3; count of bases not matched to a gene: 4. This CDR3 contains 14 residues. Written as DNA, the CDR3 is TGTGCCAGCAGTTTCGAAGGGACAGAAGAGACCCAGTACTTC. It yields the protein CASSFEGTEETQYF.

The J gene is TRBJ2-1, the V gene TRBV6-1, with D unclear. Deletions cut 7 bases from V and 2 bases from J, with 9 bases between. The CDR3 runs 13 residues. CDR1 and CDR2 from the germline V gene are MNHNS and SASEGT. The CDR3 DNA sequence: TGTGCCAGCACCTTTGGGCCCTACAATGAGCAGTTCTTC. Protein sequence: CASTFGPYNEQFF.

V and J are TRBV5-6 and TRBJ1-4; tentatively, D is TRBD1 (6 bases). The CDR3 has 16 amino acids. Germline loops: CDR1 SGHDT, CDR2 YYEEEE. The V end lost 4 bases, the J end lost 0 bases, and 13 bases lay between the germline ends. The CDR3 DNA follows: TGTGCCAGCAGCCTAGGACAGACCGCAACTAATGAAAAACTGTTTTTT. This encodes CASSLGQTATNEKLFF.

The rearrangement joins TRBV10-1 to TRBJ2-3, with a tentative D call TRBD1 (6 bases). From germline, CDR1 is WNHNN and CDR2 SYGVQD (reference sequence). The CDR3 has 15 residues. V was cut by 6 bases and J by 2 bases, with 15 bases left in between. The CDR3 is CASSDGPGVTDTQYF. In DNA form, the CDR3 reads TGCGCCAGCAGCGACGGGCCAGGGGTCACAGATACGCAGTATTTT.

The rearrangement joins TRBV6-5 to TRBJ1-1; the match to TRBD1 covers 8 bases. The CDR3 is 13 residues long. CDR1 MNHEY and CDR2 SVGAGI come from the germline V gene. Trimming cost V 10 bases and J 3 bases; bases outside gene matches: 7. As DNA, the CDR3 is TGTGCCATCAGCCCGGACAGGGACACTGAAGCTTTCTTT. This sequence encodes CAISPDRDTEAFF.

The J gene is TRBJ2-4, the V gene TRBV15; D gene unclear. The germline V gene encodes CDR1 LNHNV and CDR2 YYDKDF (reference sequence). CDR3 size: 13 residues. V lost 0 bases and J 8 bases, leaving 8 bases between the germline ends. The CDR3 is CATSRDFADIQYF. DNA for the CDR3: TGTGCCACCAGCAGAGATTTTGCGGACATTCAGTACTTC.

This rearrangement joins TRBV7-3 to TRBJ2-1, with 10 bases aligning to TRBD2. Germline V gene lookup returns CDR1 SGHTA and CDR2 FQGTGA. The trim removed 8 bases at V and 9 bases at J, leaving 10 bases unmatched. CDR3 length: 14 amino acids. The chain's CDR3 is CASSTSGMKAEQFF. CDR3 in DNA: TGTGCCAGCTCTACTAGCGGGATGAAGGCTGAGCAGTTCTTC.

The gene calls are TRBV6-5 and TRBJ2-7; possible D gene TRBD1, 7 bases. CDR1 and CDR2 (germline): MNHEY, SVGAGI. This CDR3 region has 14 residues. V dropped 0 bases and J dropped 7 bases, with 13 bases sitting between them. The CDR3 loop is CASSYSEGAYEQYF. In DNA, the CDR3 is TGTGCCAGCAGTTACTCGGAGGGGGCGTATGAGCAGTACTTC.

About this clone itself: Other nucleotide sequences in the sample specify the same CDR3. This chain uses TRBV2 with TRBJ1-2; 8 nucleotides agree with TRBD1. Germline V gives CDR1 SNHLY, CDR2 FYNNEI. This CDR3 comprises 12 residues. J was trimmed by 6 bases and V by 9 bases; bases with no gene match: 6. DNA of the CDR3: TGTGCCAGTGGGGACAGGAAGAATGGCTACACCTTC. This sequence encodes CASGDRKNGYTF.

This clone has only one observation. The J gene is TRBJ2-7, the V gene TRBV14, with 9 positions matching TRBD1. After removal of 4 bases from V and 5 bases from J, the junction contained 6 bases not matched to a gene. CDR1 is SGHDN, CDR2 FVKESK, per germline. The CDR3 runs 14 residues. The CDR3 sequence: CASSRRDREHEQYF. As DNA, the CDR3 is TGTGCCAGCAGCCGCCGGGACAGGGAACACGAGCAGTACTTC.

The rearrangement uses TRBV4-1 and TRBJ2-1; the match to TRBD1 covers 8 bases. The length of the CDR3 is 15 residues. Germline V gene data show CDR1 as MGHRA and CDR2 as YSYEKL. The trim removed 3 bases at V and 2 bases at J, leaving 3 bases unmatched. This chain's CDR3 is CASSHPGQAYNEQFF. CDR3 nucleotides: TGCGCCAGCAGCCACCCGGGACAGGCCTACAATGAGCAGTTCTTC.

The rearrangement links TRBV11-2 to TRBJ2-3; 10 positions match TRBD2. The germline V gene has CDR1 SGHAT and CDR2 FQNNGV. After removal of 1 base from V and 4 bases from J, the junction contained 8 bases not matched to a gene. The CDR3 loop spans 17 amino acids. CDR3: CASSLVASGSQADTQYF. CDR3 sequence (DNA): TGTGCCAGCAGCTTAGTAGCTAGCGGGAGTCAGGCAGATACGCAGTATTTT.

The chain combines TRBV6-1 with TRBJ1-2, with D perhaps TRBD1 (5 bases). The CDR3 is 11 residues long. V lost 7 bases and J lost 3, with 6 bases in between. Germline CDR1 MNHNS, CDR2 SASEGT. The CDR3 spells CASIQDYGYTF. DNA of the CDR3: TGTGCCAGCATACAGGACTATGGCTACACCTTC.

The chain couples TRBV6-1 to TRBJ1-1, with D possibly TRBD1 on 6 matching bases. V dropped 11 bases and J dropped 2 bases, with 21 bases sitting between them. CDR1 MNHNS and CDR2 SASEGT come from the germline V gene. The length of the CDR3 is 15 residues. CDR3 loop: CAGSARGGTNTEAFF. The CDR3 nucleotides are TGTGCCGGATCAGCCCGGGGGGGCACAAACACTGAAGCTTTCTTT.

The chain recombines TRBV5-4 with TRBJ2-1, with 11 bases fitting TRBD2. CDR1 SGHNT and CDR2 YYREEE come from the germline V gene (reference sequence). The CDR3 length is 17 residues. J lost 5 bases, V lost 1 base, and 8 bases had no gene match. The CDR3 reads CASSLQTSGRGDNEQFF. CDR3 bases: TGTGCCAGCAGCTTGCAAACTAGCGGGAGAGGAGACAATGAGCAGTTCTTC. Drawing the rest from reference TRBV5-4 and TRBJ2-1, the complete variable domain is ETGVTQSPTHLIKTRGQQVTLRCSSQSGHNTVSWYQQALGQGPQFIFQYYREEENGRGNFPPRFSGLQFPNYSSELNVNALELDDSALYLCASSLQTSGRGDNEQFFGPGTRLTVL.

The chain joins TRBV18 to TRBJ1-4; 8 positions match TRBD1. The ends lost 1 base at V and 7 bases at J; junction bases unmatched: 5. This CDR3 region has 15 residues. Looked up from germline, CDR1 is KGHSH and CDR2 is LQKENI. DNA of the CDR3: TGTGCCAGCTCACCACGCAGGGGGCCTGGTGAAAAACTGTTTTTT. It yields the protein CASSPRRGPGEKLFF.

The rearrangement links TRBV27 to TRBJ2-7, with TRBD1 as a possible D gene (5 bases). Germline V gene data show CDR1 as MNHEY and CDR2 as SMNVEV (reference sequence). The CDR3 sequence is 14 residues long. Trimming removed 3 bases at V and 5 bases at J, with 14 bases between. The CDR3 DNA reads TGTGCCAGCAGTTTCCGAGAAGGGGCTAACGAGCAGTACTTC. Translation: CASSFREGANEQYF.

The sample holds a few counts of this clone. J is TRBJ1-5 and V is TRBV11-3, with 7 bases matching TRBD1. CDR1 and CDR2 (germline): SGHNT, YENEEA. The CDR3 spans 15 residues. Losses at the gene ends were 1 base for V and 7 bases for J; bases not matched to a gene: 7. This chain's CDR3 is CASSLARGARQPQHF. CDR3 in DNA: TGTGCCAGCAGCTTAGCCAGGGGGGCTAGGCAGCCCCAGCATTTT. Together with reference TRBV11-3 and TRBJ1-5, the CDR3 gives the full variable domain: EAGVVQSPRYKIIEKKQPVAFWCNPISGHNTLYWYLQNLGQGPELLIRYENEEAVDDSQLPKDRFSAERLKGVDSTLKIQPAELGDSAVYLCASSLARGARQPQHFGDGTRLSIL.

This clone was seen only a few times. This rearrangement joins TRBV6-9 to TRBJ2-2, with 15 positions matching TRBD2. V shed 2 bases and J 6 bases; nucleotides not matched to a gene: 13. The CDR3 consists of 20 residues. Germline V CDR1 and CDR2: MNHGY, SVAAGI. The CDR3 coding sequence is TGTGCCAGCAGTTATGAACCAACTCAGGGACTAGCGGGAGGCCCCGGGGAGCTGTTTTTT. Translated, it gives CASSYEPTQGLAGGPGELFF.

The gene calls are TRBV5-1 and TRBJ2-7; TRBD2 aligns across 10 bases. CDR3 length equals 16 residues. Germline CDR1 reads SGHRS; CDR2 reads YFSETQ. The V gene end was trimmed by 4 bases and the J gene end by 5 bases; junction bases not matched to a gene: 12. The chain's CDR3 is CASSPWSSGSPHEQYF. The DNA for the CDR3 is TGCGCCAGCAGCCCTTGGTCTAGCGGGAGCCCCCACGAGCAGTACTTC.

The chain is built from TRBV29-1 and TRBJ2-1; the match to TRBD2 covers 7 bases. The ends lost 4 bases at V and 9 bases at J; junction bases unmatched: 6. In germline, CDR1 is SQVTM, CDR2 ANQGSEA. The CDR3 contains 12 residues. The DNA for the CDR3 is TGCAGCGTTGGCCAGCGGGAAGGTGAGCAGTTCTTC. This codes for CSVGQREGEQFF.

The J gene is TRBJ1-2, the V gene TRBV7-8; 9 bases are a match to TRBD1. Germline trimming cut 2 bases from V and 5 bases from J; bases unmatched to any gene: 3. The germline CDR1 and CDR2 sequences are SGHVS and FQNEAQ. CDR3 size: 14 residues. The CDR3 loop is CASSLIGTGYGYTF. CDR3 bases: TGTGCCAGCAGCTTAATCGGGACAGGGTATGGCTACACCTTC. Together with reference TRBV7-8 and TRBJ1-2, the CDR3 gives the full variable domain: GAGVSQSPRYKVAKRGQDVALRCDPISGHVSLFWYQQALGQGPEFLTYFQNEAQLDKSGLPSDRFFAERPEGSVSTLKIQRTQQEDSAVYLCASSLIGTGYGYTFGSGTRLTVV.

CDR3 loop: CASSPIMAEAFF. CDR3 nucleotides: TGTGCCAGCAGCCCTATTATGGCTGAAGCTTTCTTT. The chain combines TRBV11-2 with TRBJ1-1; no firm D call. This CDR3 has 12 amino acids. CDR1 and CDR2 (germline): SGHAT, FQNNGV. Trimming pared 5 bases from V and 6 bases from J, leaving 10 bases between.

In this sample, this clone turned up a few times. The chain has TRBV10-2 and TRBJ2-2; 8 bases map to TRBD1. The CDR3 extends over 16 amino acids. The V gene end was trimmed by 0 bases and the J gene end by 5 bases; junction bases not matched to a gene: 5. Germline CDR1 is WSHSY and CDR2 is SAAADI. The CDR3 DNA sequence: TGCGCCAGCAGTGAGTCGGGGACAGGATCTACCGGGGAGCTGTTTTTT. Translation gives CASSESGTGSTGELFF.

The chain couples TRBV19 to TRBJ2-1; 12 bases match TRBD2. CDR3 length: 15 residues. Germline V gene lookup returns CDR1 LNHDA and CDR2 SQIVND (reference sequence). V shed 3 bases, J shed 10 bases, and the junction held 7 bases outside the gene matches. The CDR3 DNA sequence: TGTGCCAGTAGTATCCTGCCTAGCGGGAGGGACGAGCAGTTCTTC. Protein sequence: CASSILPSGRDEQFF. The full variable domain, with the rest looked up from reference TRBV19 and TRBJ2-1, is DGGITQSPKYLFRKEGQNVTLSCEQNLNHDAMYWYRQDPGQGLRLIYYSQIVNDFQKGDIAEGYSVSREKKESFPLTVTSAQKNPTAFYLCASSILPSGRDEQFFGPGTRLTVL.

This clone was observed once. The genes are TRBV7-3 and TRBJ2-5; TRBD2 might be the D (5 bases). The V and J ends lost 4 bases and 5 bases respectively, with 23 bases between them. The V gene's germline CDR1 is SGHTA and CDR2 FQGTGA. This CDR3 is built from 17 residues. For the CDR3, the DNA is TGTGCCAGCAGCTCCCAGCAAAAAAGGACTGAAAGGGAGACCCAGTACTTC. Its protein product is CASSSQQKRTERETQYF.